The 12 T cell receptor beta chains presented below share a single source sample, sequenced in a study of T cells in Graves' hyperthyroidism and ophthalmopathy. RNA transcripts provided the source from which TCR beta CDR3 regions were amplified. Using the HTBI primer set, a first-round RT-PCR was run on the TCR CDR3. MiXCR was run by TCRdb on the multiplex PCR reads, yielding one entry per CDR3 protein. Here the sample spans about 610,000 distinct CDR3 sequences, 40% to 55% being singletons. Sequencing input: peripheral blood or thyroid tissue (not recorded which). Receptors were obtained from a woman aged 18-29 years with Graves' hyperthyroidism.

This clonotype was seen at least ten times. This sequence joins TRBV7-9 and TRBJ2-7; D perhaps matches TRBD1 (7 bases). The J call is uncertain, as TRBJ2-1 better fits the DNA end. Germline CDR1 is SEHNR and CDR2 is FQNEAQ (reference sequence). The CDR3 sequence is 15 residues long. CDR3 region: CASSLETGRSWEQFF. CDR3 DNA: TGTGCCAGCAGCTTAGAGACAGGGAGGTCATGGGAGCAGTTCTTC.

This chain uses TRBV7-9 with TRBJ1-6; D call uncertain. CDR1 and CDR2 from the germline V gene are SEHNR and FQNEAQ (reference sequence). This CDR3 has 17 residues. V lost 0 bases and J lost 7, with 16 bases in between. The CDR3 sequence: CASSLALRLAENSPLHF. The CDR3 nucleotides are TGTGCCAGCAGCTTAGCGCTACGGCTAGCGGAGAATTCACCCCTCCACTTT.

V is TRBV20-1 and J is TRBJ1-3, with D possibly being TRBD1 (6 bases). Looked up from germline, CDR1 is DFQATT and CDR2 is SNEGSKA (reference sequence). This CDR3 is built from 14 residues. V lost 0 bases, J lost 2 bases, and 8 bases lay in between. CDR3 protein: CSARDGGPGNTIYF. As DNA, the CDR3 is TGCAGTGCTAGAGATGGGGGCCCTGGAAACACCATATATTTT.

The chain recombines TRBV29-1 with TRBJ2-1, with D possibly being TRBD2 (5 bases). Trimming cost V 7 bases and J 8 bases, with 27 bases left between them. Germline V gene sequence: CDR1 SQVTM, CDR2 ANQGSEA. The CDR3 length is 16 residues. CDR3 bases: TGCAGCGCGGCCGGGAAGGTGCTACGGGCGGTTGATGAGCAGTTCTTC. Amino acids: CSAAGKVLRAVDEQFF.

This clonotype was detected many times. V usage is TRBV7-9 and J usage is TRBJ2-2; tentatively, D is TRBD1 (5 bases). The CDR3 runs to 13 residues. The V gene's germline CDR1 is SEHNR and CDR2 FQNEAQ (reference sequence). V dropped 6 bases and J dropped 2 bases, with 7 bases sitting between them. The CDR3 DNA reads as TGTGCCAGCAGAGGGGATAACACCGGGGAGCTGTTTTTT. It is translated as CASRGDNTGELFF. The complete variable domain, with remaining parts taken from reference TRBV7-9 and TRBJ2-2, reads DTGVSQNPRHKITKRGQNVTFRCDPISEHNRLYWYRQTLGQGPEFLTYFQNEAQLEKSRLLSDRFSAERPKGSFSTLEIQRTEQGDSAMYLCASRGDNTGELFFGEGSRLTVL.

Details on this clonotype: One base away lies a much larger clone, so this may be a sequencing read error. The chain has TRBV4-1 and TRBJ2-7, with 9 bases matching TRBD1. From germline, CDR1 is MGHRA and CDR2 YSYEKL. CDR3 length: 16 amino acids. V lost 4 bases to trimming and J lost 0 bases; unmatched junction nucleotides: 7. DNA of the CDR3: TGCGCCAGCAGCCGAGAGGACAGGGGAGGCTCCTACGAGCAGTACTTC. Protein: CASSREDRGGSYEQYF.

The chain's CDR3 is CASSGQGTGQETQYF. The CDR3 DNA follows: TGTGCCAGCAGCGGACAGGGGACGGGTCAAGAGACCCAGTACTTC. J is TRBJ2-5 and V is TRBV7-2; TRBD1 matches 9 bases. The CDR3 spans 15 residues. In germline, CDR1 is SGHTA, CDR2 FQGNSA. Unmatched junction bases numbered 6, after V lost 5 bases and J lost 2 bases.

The chain employs TRBV12-3 or TRBV12-4 and TRBJ1-5, with TRBD1 matching 9 bases. This CDR3 comprises 14 residues. V gave up 6 bases and J gave up 4 bases; unmatched junction bases: 4. CDR3 nucleotide sequence: TGTGCCAGCAGGGGGACAGGGAAAAATCAGCCCCAGCATTTT. Amino acid sequence: CASRGTGKNQPQHF.

This clonotype was detected ten times or more. The chain uses TRBV7-9 and TRBJ2-7; 9 nucleotides agree with TRBD2. V lost 5 bases, J lost 0 bases, and 11 bases stayed unmatched. Germline values: CDR1 SEHNR, CDR2 FQNEAQ (reference sequence). CDR3 size: 17 residues. CDR3 in DNA: TGTGCCAGCAGCCCAAAACGGCTAGCGGGACTCTCCTACGAGCAGTACTTC. Amino acids: CASSPKRLAGLSYEQYF.

The chain couples TRBV27 to TRBJ2-7, with D perhaps being TRBD1 or TRBD2 (7 bases each). The germline V gene has CDR1 MNHEY and CDR2 SMNVEV (reference sequence). V lost 6 bases and J lost 3, with 21 bases in between. This CDR3 has 16 amino acids. The CDR3: CASSATSGTALYEQYF. In nucleotides, the CDR3 is TGTGCCAGCAGCGCGACAAGCGGGACAGCGCTCTACGAGCAGTACTTC.

This clonotype has a count of ten or more. CDR3 in DNA: TGTGCCAGCAGCCAAGATAGAGGGCAGGCAGAGGCTTTCTTT. This gives the protein CASSQDRGQAEAFF. This chain links TRBV4-2 with TRBJ1-1, with D uncertain. The CDR3 is 14 amino acids. Per germline, CDR1 LGHNA and CDR2 YNFKEQ. V was trimmed by 0 bases and J by 11 bases, leaving 16 bases between them.

As for this clonotype: Since a much larger clone is just one base distant, this may be a read error. The CDR3 DNA is TGTACCAGCAGCGCCGGACCAAGCACTGAAGCTTTCTTT. Protein sequence: CTSSAGPSTEAFF. The chain carries TRBV7-3 and TRBJ1-1; D is unresolved. The CDR3 runs to 13 residues. Per the germline V gene, CDR1 is SGHTA and CDR2 is FQGTGA.